A selection of T cell receptor beta chains follows, all from one sample in a study of technical replicates of blood from a handful of donors. Libraries were prepared by immunoSEQ multiplex PCR; TCRdb keeps only in-frame clonotypes and omits some of them. Of about 76,000 clones listed, approximately 96% are singletons. Sequenced sample: T cells isolated from PBMCs. The receptors here all came from a human donor in good health. Both conserved end residues are part of each CDR3. D genes are given only for firm matches.

j_gene: TRBJ2-5
v_gene: TRBV2
d_gene: TRBD1
CDR3aa: CASRQGGIWETQYF
CDR3nt: TGTGCCAGCAGACAGGGGGGAATTTGGGAGACCCAGTACTTC

j_gene: TRBJ1-5
v_gene: TRBV5-1
d_gene: .
CDR3aa: CASSLEPSENNQPQHF
CDR3nt: TGCGCCAGCAGCTTGGAACCATCGGAGAACAATCAGCCCCAGCATTTT

j_gene: TRBJ1-5
v_gene: TRBV4-1
d_gene: .
CDR3aa: CASSQVGGGFQPQHF
CDR3nt: TGCGCCAGCAGCCAAGTGGGGGGTGGTTTTCAGCCCCAGCATTTT

j_gene: TRBJ2-1
v_gene: TRBV2
d_gene: .
CDR3aa: CASVAYRETYNEQFF
CDR3nt: TGTGCCAGCGTTGCATACAGGGAAACCTACAATGAGCAGTTCTTC

j_gene: TRBJ2-7
v_gene: TRBV28
d_gene: TRBD1
CDR3aa: CASSSGQGSYEQYF
CDR3nt: TGTGCCAGCAGTTCGGGACAGGGCTCCTACGAGCAGTACTTC

j_gene: TRBJ1-3
v_gene: TRBV5-4
d_gene: TRBD1
CDR3aa: CASSVGQGGTGNTIYF
CDR3nt: TGTGCCAGCAGCGTAGGACAGGGTGGAACTGGAAACACCATATATTTT

j_gene: TRBJ2-2
v_gene: TRBV5-4
d_gene: TRBD2
CDR3aa: CASSPEQRGGPPRELFF
CDR3nt: TGTGCCAGCAGCCCGGAGCAGCGGGGGGGGCCTCCTCGAGAGCTGTTTTTT

j_gene: TRBJ2-2
v_gene: TRBV30
d_gene: TRBD1
CDR3aa: CACSDRVFPGELFF
CDR3nt: TGTGCCTGTTCGGACAGGGTTTTTCCCGGGGAGCTGTTTTTT

j_gene: TRBJ2-2
v_gene: TRBV27
d_gene: TRBD2
CDR3aa: CASSSAGGAEHGELFF
CDR3nt: TGTGCCAGCAGTTCTGCGGGAGGGGCGGAACACGGGGAGCTGTTTTTT

j_gene: TRBJ2-1
v_gene: TRBV6-1
d_gene: TRBD2
CDR3aa: CASSEGGSAYNEQFF
CDR3nt: TGTGCCAGCAGTGAGGGAGGGAGCGCCTACAATGAGCAGTTCTTC